This is a list of T cell receptor beta chains from one sample in a study of shared clonotypes between healthy human individuals. Data came from immunoSEQ multiplex PCR; TCRdb stores just in-frame clones and leaves some out. The sample lists 450,000 to 650,000 clones, around 77% occurring once. The sequenced material came from PBMCs. The receptors come from a woman aged 40 to 50 in good health. Some clones in this sample may be carry-over from other donors' samples. CDR3s include the opening cysteine and the closing phenylalanine or tryptophan. D genes are given only for firm matches.

D gene | J gene | V gene | CDR3 protein
. | TRBJ1-4 | TRBV19 | CASSRPLTNEKLFF
. | TRBJ2-5 | TRBV5-1 | CASSLEGATQYF
. | TRBJ2-2 | TRBV18 | CASSPRSGETNTGELFF
. | TRBJ2-3 | TRBV13 | CASSPIPRGMDTQYF
TRBD2 | TRBJ2-3 | TRBV27 | CASSIAGGTDTQYF
. | TRBJ2-7 | TRBV27 | CASRRPGYEQYF
. | TRBJ2-7 | TRBV9 | CASSVALEPSYEQYF
. | TRBJ1-1 | TRBV11-2 | CASSPRRSGEAFF
. | TRBJ1-4 | TRBV15 | CATSRDPQTNEKLFF
. | TRBJ2-3 | TRBV7-9 | CASGTQADTQYF
TRBD2 | TRBJ2-3 | TRBV19 | CASSFPPGGAGGTDTQYF
. | TRBJ2-1 | TRBV18 | CAGSRGEQEVQFF
. | TRBJ2-7 | TRBV5-4 | CASSIDAHYEQYF
TRBD1 | TRBJ1-1 | TRBV18 | CASSPGQGANTEAFF
TRBD2 | TRBJ2-1 | TRBV19 | CASSGRLGTSLYNEQFF
. | TRBJ2-3 | TRBV19 | CASSPDSTDTQYF
. | TRBJ2-2 | TRBV4-3 | CASSQGTRVSGELFF
. | TRBJ2-7 | TRBV5-1 | CASSSEVSYEQYF
. | TRBJ2-1 | TRBV11-1 | CASSPDSNEQFF
TRBD2 | TRBJ2-7 | TRBV2 | CASSPMGWDRGSGGVPYEQYF
. | TRBJ2-2 | TRBV29-1 | CSGGNTGELFF
. | TRBJ1-1 | TRBV29-1 | CSVWPPDSLAEAFF
. | TRBJ1-1 | TRBV7-3 | CASSSQGNTEAFF
TRBD2 | TRBJ2-7 | TRBV7-2 | CASSLRLAGYEQYF
. | TRBJ1-4 | TRBV27 | CASSLSMRGSAEKLFF
. | TRBJ2-1 | TRBV10-3 | CAISESRGTSHEQFF
. | TRBJ1-2 | TRBV4-1 | CASSLTGNYGYTF
. | TRBJ1-3 | TRBV9 | CASSGQAHSGNTIYF
. | TRBJ1-1 | TRBV7-2 | CASSSNMNTEAFF
TRBD2 | TRBJ2-1 | TRBV27 | CASTLAGAYNEQFF
. | TRBJ2-5 | TRBV5-1 | CASSFAEQETQYF